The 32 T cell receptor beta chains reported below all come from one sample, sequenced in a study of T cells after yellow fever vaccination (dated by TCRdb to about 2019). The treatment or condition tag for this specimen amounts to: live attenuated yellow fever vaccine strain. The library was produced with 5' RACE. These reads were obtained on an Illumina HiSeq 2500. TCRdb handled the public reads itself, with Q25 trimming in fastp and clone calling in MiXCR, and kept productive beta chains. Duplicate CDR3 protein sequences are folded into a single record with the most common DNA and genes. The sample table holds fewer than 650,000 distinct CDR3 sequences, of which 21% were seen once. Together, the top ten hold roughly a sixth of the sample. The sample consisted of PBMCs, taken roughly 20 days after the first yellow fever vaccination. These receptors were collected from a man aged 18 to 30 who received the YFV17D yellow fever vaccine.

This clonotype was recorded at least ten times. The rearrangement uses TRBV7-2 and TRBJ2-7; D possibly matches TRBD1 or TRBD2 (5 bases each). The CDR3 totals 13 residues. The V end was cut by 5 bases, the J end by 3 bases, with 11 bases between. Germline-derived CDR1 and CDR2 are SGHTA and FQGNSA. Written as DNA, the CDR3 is TGTGCCAGCAGCCTCCGGGACGGCTACGAGCAGTACGTC. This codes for CASSLRDGYEQYV.

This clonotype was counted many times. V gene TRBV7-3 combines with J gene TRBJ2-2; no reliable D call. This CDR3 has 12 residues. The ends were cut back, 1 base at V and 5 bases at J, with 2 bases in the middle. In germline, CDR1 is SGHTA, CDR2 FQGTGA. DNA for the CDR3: TGTGCCAGCAGCTTAAGAACCGGGGAGCTGTTTTTT. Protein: CASSLRTGELFF. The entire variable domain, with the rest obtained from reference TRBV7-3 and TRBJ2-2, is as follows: GAGVSQTPSNKVTEKGKYVELRCDPISGHTALYWYRQSLGQGPEFLIYFQGTGAADDSGLPNDRFFAVRPEGSVSTLKIQRTERGDSAVYLCASSLRTGELFFGEGSRLTVL.

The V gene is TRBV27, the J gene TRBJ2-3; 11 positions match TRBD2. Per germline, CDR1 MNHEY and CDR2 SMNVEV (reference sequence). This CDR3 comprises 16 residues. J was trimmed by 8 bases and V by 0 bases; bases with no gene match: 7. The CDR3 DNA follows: TGTGCCAGCAGTTTATCGTTTAGCGGGGGGGCCAGTACGCAGTATTTT. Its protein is CASSLSFSGGASTQYF.

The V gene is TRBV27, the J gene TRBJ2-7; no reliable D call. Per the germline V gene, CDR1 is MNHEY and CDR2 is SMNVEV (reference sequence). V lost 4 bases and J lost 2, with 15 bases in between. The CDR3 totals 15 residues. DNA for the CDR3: TGTGCCAGCAGTTCCCGCTGGGGTGGGGCCTACGAGCAGTACTTC. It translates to CASSSRWGGAYEQYF.

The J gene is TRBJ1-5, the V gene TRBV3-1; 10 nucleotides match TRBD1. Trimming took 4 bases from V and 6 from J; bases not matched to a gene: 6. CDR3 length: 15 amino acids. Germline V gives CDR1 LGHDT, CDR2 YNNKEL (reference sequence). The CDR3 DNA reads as TGTGCCAGCAGCCCGGGGACAGGGGTAACTCAGCCCCAGCATTTT. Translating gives CASSPGTGVTQPQHF.

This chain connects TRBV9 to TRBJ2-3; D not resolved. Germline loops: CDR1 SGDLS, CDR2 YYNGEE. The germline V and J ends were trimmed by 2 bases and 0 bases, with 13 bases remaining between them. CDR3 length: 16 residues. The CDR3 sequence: CASSVSHLASTDTQYF. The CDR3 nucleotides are TGTGCCAGCAGCGTTAGCCATTTGGCTAGCACAGATACGCAGTATTTT. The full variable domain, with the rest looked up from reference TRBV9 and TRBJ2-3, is DSGVTQTPKHLITATGQRVTLRCSPRSGDLSVYWYQQSLDQGLQFLIQYYNGEERAKGNILERFSAQQFPDLHSELNLSSLELGDSALYFCASSVSHLASTDTQYFGPGTRLTVL.

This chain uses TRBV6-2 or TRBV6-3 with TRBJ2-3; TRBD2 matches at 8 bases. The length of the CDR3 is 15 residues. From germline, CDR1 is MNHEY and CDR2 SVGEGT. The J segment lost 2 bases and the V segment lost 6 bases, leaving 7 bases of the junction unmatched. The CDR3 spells CASSPTGGYTDTQYF. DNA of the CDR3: TGTGCCAGCAGCCCGACGGGGGGGTACACAGATACGCAGTATTTT.

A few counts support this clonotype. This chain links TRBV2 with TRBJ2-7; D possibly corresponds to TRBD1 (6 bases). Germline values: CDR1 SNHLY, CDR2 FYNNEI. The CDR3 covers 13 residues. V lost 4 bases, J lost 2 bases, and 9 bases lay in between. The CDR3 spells CASSGGQTYEQYF. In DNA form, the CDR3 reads TGTGCCAGCAGTGGCGGACAGACCTACGAGCAGTACTTC.

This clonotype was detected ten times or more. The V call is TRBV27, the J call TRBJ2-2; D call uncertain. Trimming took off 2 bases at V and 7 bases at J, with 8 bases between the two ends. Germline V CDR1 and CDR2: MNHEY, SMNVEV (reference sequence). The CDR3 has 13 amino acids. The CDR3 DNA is TGTGCCAGCAGTTTAAATGGGCACGGGGAGCTGTTTTTT. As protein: CASSLNGHGELFF.

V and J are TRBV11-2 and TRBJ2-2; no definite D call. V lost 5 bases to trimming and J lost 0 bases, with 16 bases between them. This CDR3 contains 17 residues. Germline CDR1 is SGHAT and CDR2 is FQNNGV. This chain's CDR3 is CASSHVMRGSNTGELFF. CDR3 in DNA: TGTGCCAGCAGCCACGTCATGCGCGGCTCGAACACCGGGGAGCTGTTTTTT.

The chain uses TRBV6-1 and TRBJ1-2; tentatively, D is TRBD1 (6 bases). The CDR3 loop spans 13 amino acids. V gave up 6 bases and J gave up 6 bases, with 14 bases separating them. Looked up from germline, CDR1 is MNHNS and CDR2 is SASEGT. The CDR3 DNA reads TGTGCCAGCAGGAAGGGGGTTTCTGATGGCTACACCTTC. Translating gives CASRKGVSDGYTF.

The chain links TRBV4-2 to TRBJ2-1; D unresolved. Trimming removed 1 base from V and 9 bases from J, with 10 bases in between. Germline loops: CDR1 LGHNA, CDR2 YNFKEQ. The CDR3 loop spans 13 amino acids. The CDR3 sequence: CASSQAASTEQFF. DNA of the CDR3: TGTGCCAGCAGCCAAGCCGCTAGTACTGAGCAGTTCTTC.

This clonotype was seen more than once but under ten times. This CDR3 reads CASSERPGGGRETQYF. CDR3 sequence (DNA): TGTGCCAGCAGTGAGCGACCAGGCGGCGGGAGAGAGACCCAGTACTTC. The rearrangement links TRBV6-1 to TRBJ2-5, with 7 bases that match TRBD2. Trimming at V came to 3 bases and at J to 4 bases, leaving 11 bases not matched to a gene. The length of the CDR3 is 16 residues. The germline V gene has CDR1 MNHNS and CDR2 SASEGT.

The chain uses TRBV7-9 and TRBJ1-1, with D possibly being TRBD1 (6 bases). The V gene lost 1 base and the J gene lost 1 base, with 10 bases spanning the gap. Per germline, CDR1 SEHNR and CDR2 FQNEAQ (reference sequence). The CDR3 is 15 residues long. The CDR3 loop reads CASSLGGLRNTEAFF. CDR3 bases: TGTGCCAGCAGCTTAGGGGGGCTGAGGAACACTGAAGCTTTCTTT. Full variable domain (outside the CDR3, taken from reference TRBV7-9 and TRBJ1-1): DTGVSQNPRHKITKRGQNVTFRCDPISEHNRLYWYRQTLGQGPEFLTYFQNEAQLEKSRLLSDRFSAERPKGSFSTLEIQRTEQGDSAMYLCASSLGGLRNTEAFFGQGTRLTVV.

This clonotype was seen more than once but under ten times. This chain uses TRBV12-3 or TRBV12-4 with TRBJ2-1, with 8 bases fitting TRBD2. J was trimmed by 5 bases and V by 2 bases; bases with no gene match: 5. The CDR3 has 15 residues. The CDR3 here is CASSLFAGGDNEQFF. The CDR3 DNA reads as TGTGCCAGCAGTTTATTCGCGGGGGGCGACAATGAGCAGTTCTTC.

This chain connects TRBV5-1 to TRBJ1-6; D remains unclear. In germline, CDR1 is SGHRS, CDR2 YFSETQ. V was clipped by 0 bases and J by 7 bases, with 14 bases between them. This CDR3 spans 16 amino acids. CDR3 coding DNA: TGCGCCAGCAGCTTGGTTGAGGGATTGGCAAATTCACCCCTCCACTTT. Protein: CASSLVEGLANSPLHF.

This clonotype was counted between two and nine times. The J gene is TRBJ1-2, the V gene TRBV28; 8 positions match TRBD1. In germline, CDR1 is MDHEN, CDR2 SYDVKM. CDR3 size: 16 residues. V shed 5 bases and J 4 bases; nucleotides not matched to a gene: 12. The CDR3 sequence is CASSLPGQGVGYGYTF. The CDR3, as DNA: TGTGCCAGCAGTCTCCCTGGACAGGGTGTCGGCTATGGCTACACCTTC.

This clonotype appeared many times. This CDR3 reads CASSSTRSGNTIYF. The CDR3 DNA follows: TGCGCCAGCAGTTCGACAAGGTCTGGAAACACCATATATTTT. The rearrangement links TRBV4-3 to TRBJ1-3; D not resolved. V was pared by 6 bases and J by 1 base, with 10 bases between. CDR3 size: 14 residues. Looked up from germline, CDR1 is LGHNA and CDR2 is YSLEER.

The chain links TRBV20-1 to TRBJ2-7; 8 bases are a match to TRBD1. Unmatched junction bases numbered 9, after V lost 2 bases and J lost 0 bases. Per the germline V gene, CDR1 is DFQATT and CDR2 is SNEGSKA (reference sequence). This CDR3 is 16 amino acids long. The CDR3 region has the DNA TGCAGTGCTAGATTACCAGGGGGCGGTGGCTCCTACGAGCAGTACTTC. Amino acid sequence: CSARLPGGGGSYEQYF.

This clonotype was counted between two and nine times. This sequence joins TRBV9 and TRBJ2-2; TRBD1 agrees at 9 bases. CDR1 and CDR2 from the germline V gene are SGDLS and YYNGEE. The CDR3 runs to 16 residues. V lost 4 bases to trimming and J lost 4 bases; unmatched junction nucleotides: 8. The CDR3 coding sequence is TGTGCCAGCAGCCCAACCGGGACAGGGACCACCGGGGAGCTGTTTTTT. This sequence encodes CASSPTGTGTTGELFF.

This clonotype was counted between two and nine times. In DNA, the CDR3 is TGCAGCGTTGGGACCTCAGGAAACACCATATATTTT. Amino acid sequence: CSVGTSGNTIYF. The rearrangement links TRBV29-1 to TRBJ1-3, with no clear D. CDR1 SQVTM and CDR2 ANQGSEA come from the germline V gene. CDR3 length equals 12 residues. V was pared by 4 bases and J by 4 bases, with 8 bases between.

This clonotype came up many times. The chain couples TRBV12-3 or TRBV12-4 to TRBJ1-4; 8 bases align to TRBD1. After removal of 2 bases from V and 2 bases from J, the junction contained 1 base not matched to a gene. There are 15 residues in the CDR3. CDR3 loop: CASSLQGATNEKLFF. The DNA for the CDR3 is TGTGCCAGCAGTTTACAGGGGGCTACTAATGAAAAACTGTTTTTT.

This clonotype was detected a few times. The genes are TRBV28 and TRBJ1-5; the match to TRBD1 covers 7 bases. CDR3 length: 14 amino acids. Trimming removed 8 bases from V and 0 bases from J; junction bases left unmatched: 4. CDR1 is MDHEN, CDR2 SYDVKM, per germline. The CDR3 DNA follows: TGTGCCAGCCAGACAGGGTATAGCAATCAGCCCCAGCATTTT. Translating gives CASQTGYSNQPQHF.

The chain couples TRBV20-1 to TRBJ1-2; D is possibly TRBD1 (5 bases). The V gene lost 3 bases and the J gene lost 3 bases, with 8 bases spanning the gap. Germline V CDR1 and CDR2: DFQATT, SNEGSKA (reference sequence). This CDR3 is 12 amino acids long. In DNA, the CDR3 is TGCAGTGCTAGTGGGGGGGACTATGGCTACACCTTC. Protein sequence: CSASGGDYGYTF.

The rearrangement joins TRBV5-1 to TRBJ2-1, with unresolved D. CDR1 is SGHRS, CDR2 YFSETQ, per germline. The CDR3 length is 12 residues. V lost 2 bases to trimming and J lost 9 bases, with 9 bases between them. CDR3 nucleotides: TGCGCCAGCAGCTTTGGGGTTATTGAGCAGTTCTTC. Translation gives CASSFGVIEQFF. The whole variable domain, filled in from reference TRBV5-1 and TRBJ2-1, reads KAGVTQTPRYLIKTRGQQVTLSCSPISGHRSVSWYQQTPGQGLQFLFEYFSETQRNKGNFPGRFSGRQFSNSRSEMNVSTLELGDSALYLCASSFGVIEQFFGPGTRLTVL.

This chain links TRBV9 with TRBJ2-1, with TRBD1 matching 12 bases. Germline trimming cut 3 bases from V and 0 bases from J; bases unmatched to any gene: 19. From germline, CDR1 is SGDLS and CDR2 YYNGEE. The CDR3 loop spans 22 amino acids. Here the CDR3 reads CASSETSGTGQGAFNSYNEQFF. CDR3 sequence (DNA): TGTGCCAGCAGCGAAACCTCAGGAACGGGACAGGGGGCTTTTAACTCCTACAATGAGCAGTTCTTC.

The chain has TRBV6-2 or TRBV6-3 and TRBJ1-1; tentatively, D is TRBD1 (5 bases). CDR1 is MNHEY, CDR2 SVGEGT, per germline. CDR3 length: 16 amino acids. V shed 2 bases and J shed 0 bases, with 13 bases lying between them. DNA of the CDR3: TGTGCCAGCAGTTACGCCTTACAGGACATGAACACTGAAGCTTTCTTT. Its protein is CASSYALQDMNTEAFF.

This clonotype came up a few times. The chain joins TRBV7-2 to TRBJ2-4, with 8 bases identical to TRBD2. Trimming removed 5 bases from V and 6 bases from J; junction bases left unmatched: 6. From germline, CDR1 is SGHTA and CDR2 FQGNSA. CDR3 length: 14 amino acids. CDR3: CASSLGTSGNIQYF. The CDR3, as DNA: TGTGCCAGCAGCCTAGGAACTAGCGGAAACATTCAGTACTTC.

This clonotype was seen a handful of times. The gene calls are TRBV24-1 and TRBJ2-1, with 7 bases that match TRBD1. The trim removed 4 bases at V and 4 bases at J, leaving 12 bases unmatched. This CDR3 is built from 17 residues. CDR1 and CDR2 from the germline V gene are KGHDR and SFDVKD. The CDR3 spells CATSDRDPRGTYNEQFF. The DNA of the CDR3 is TGTGCCACCAGTGACCGGGATCCCAGGGGGACATACAATGAGCAGTTCTTC.

The CDR3 is CSPSPRQDNEQFF. CDR3 coding DNA: TGCAGTCCGAGCCCCCGCCAGGACAATGAGCAGTTCTTC. The chain employs TRBV20-1 and TRBJ2-1; D not resolved. The CDR3 is made up of 13 amino acids. Germline CDR1 is DFQATT and CDR2 is SNEGSKA (reference sequence). Trimming left V 8 bases short and J 5 bases short, with 16 bases between.

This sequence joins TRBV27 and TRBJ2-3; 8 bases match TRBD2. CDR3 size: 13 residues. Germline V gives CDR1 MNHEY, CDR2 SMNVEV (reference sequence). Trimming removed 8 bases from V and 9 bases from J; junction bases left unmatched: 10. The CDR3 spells CASDVAAGGTQYF. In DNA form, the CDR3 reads TGTGCCAGCGACGTGGCTGCGGGGGGAACGCAGTATTTT.

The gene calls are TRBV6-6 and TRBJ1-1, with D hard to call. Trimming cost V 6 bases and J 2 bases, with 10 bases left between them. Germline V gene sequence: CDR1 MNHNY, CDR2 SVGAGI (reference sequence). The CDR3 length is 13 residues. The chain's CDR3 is CASRYTFNTEAFF. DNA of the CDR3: TGTGCCAGCAGGTATACCTTTAACACTGAAGCTTTCTTT.